This T cell receptor beta chain was recorded in a study of blood T cell repertoires in COVID-19. J gave up 2 bases and V 4 bases, and 7 bases lay outside the gene matches. The CDR3 sequence is 15 residues long. Germline CDR1 is MGHRA and CDR2 is YSYEKL. Assay: immunoSEQ multiplex PCR; the TCRdb copy retains only in-frame clones and omits some. The table lists a few hundred thousand clones, 75% to 85% of them singletons. The sequenced sample was peripheral blood. The rearrangement joins TRBV4-1 to TRBJ2-7, with 8 bases identical to TRBD2. This TCR was sampled from a woman aged 70-85 years with COVID-19, enrolled during active disease. This chain's CDR3 is CASSPTSGATYEQYF. The DNA for the CDR3 is TGCGCCAGCAGCCCCACTAGCGGTGCTACCTACGAGCAGTACTTC.